The 8 T cell receptor beta chains below were found in one sample sequenced in a study of blood T cell repertoires in COVID-19. The repertoire was sequenced with immunoSEQ multiplex PCR; TCRdb's copy has only in-frame clones and lacks some. The data contain about 68,000 clones, 75% to 95% of them seen just once; the ten biggest clones take up about 7%. The sample taken for sequencing was peripheral blood. These receptors came from a human donor in a cohort sampled during active COVID-19.

The V gene is TRBV2, the J gene TRBJ1-4, with D tentatively TRBD1 (6 bases). The CDR3 consists of 17 residues. V was trimmed by 5 bases and J by 8 bases, leaving 24 bases between them. Germline CDR1 reads SNHLY; CDR2 reads FYNNEI. The DNA of the CDR3 is TGTGCCAGCAGTTTCCGCTGGGAAGCAGGGGCAGGAGAAAAACTGTTTTTT. Its protein product is CASSFRWEAGAGEKLFF. The full variable domain, with the rest looked up from reference TRBV2 and TRBJ1-4, is EPEVTQTPSHQVTQMGQEVILRCVPISNHLYFYWYRQILGQKVEFLVSFYNNEISEKSEIFDDQFSVERPDGSNFTLKIRSTKLEDSAMYFCASSFRWEAGAGEKLFFGSGTQLSVL.

Only a few counts were recorded for this clone. The V call is TRBV4-1, the J call TRBJ2-1; weak D call: TRBD2 (6 bases). The CDR3 loop spans 15 amino acids. V lost 3 bases and J lost 6, with 15 bases in between. Germline loops: CDR1 MGHRA, CDR2 YSYEKL. DNA of the CDR3: TGCGCCAGCAGCCAGGGGGGAGAAGCCGGCAATGAGCAGTTCTTC. Amino acids: CASSQGGEAGNEQFF.

The gene calls are TRBV27 and TRBJ2-1, with TRBD1 matching 8 bases. In germline, CDR1 is MNHEY, CDR2 SMNVEV (reference sequence). CDR3 length: 16 residues. V trimming: 4 bases; J trimming: 7 bases; junction bases outside the gene matches: 12. This CDR3 reads CASSSIRTGILNEQFF. DNA of the CDR3: TGTGCCAGCAGTTCTATCCGGACAGGGATTTTGAATGAGCAGTTCTTC.

The chain links TRBV9 to TRBJ1-3, with 7 bases aligning to TRBD1. CDR1 SGDLS and CDR2 YYNGEE come from the germline V gene. Trimming removed 3 bases from V and 0 bases from J; junction bases left unmatched: 3. The CDR3 has 15 amino acids. The CDR3 nucleotides read TGTGCCAGCAGCGGACAGGGTAACTCTGGAAACACCATATATTTT. This codes for CASSGQGNSGNTIYF.

The genes are TRBV3-1 (or the pseudogene TRBV3-2) and TRBJ1-4, with TRBD1 identical over 7 bases. The CDR3 runs to 16 residues. Germline CDR1 and CDR2: LGHDT and YNNKEL (reference sequence). V gave up 0 bases and J gave up 6 bases; unmatched junction bases: 7. The CDR3 sequence: CASSQDPDRAYEKLFF. CDR3 DNA: TGTGCCAGCAGCCAAGATCCCGACAGGGCCTATGAAAAACTGTTTTTT.

CDR3 DNA: TGTGCCACCAGTGATTGGGACAGGGAGACCCAGTACTTC. Translating it yields CATSDWDRETQYF. The chain recombines TRBV24-1 with TRBJ2-5; 8 bases line up with TRBD1. This CDR3 region has 13 residues. V shed 2 bases and J 5 bases; nucleotides not matched to a gene: 0. Per germline, CDR1 KGHDR and CDR2 SFDVKD.

V is TRBV19 and J is TRBJ2-5; tentatively, D is TRBD2 (7 bases). CDR3 length: 15 amino acids. Germline-derived CDR1 and CDR2 are LNHDA and SQIVND (reference sequence). Trimming left V 6 bases short and J 2 bases short, with 16 bases between. The CDR3 region has the DNA TGTGCCAGTAGGGGGGGGCGAGTCCCACAAGAGACCCAGTACTTC. Protein product: CASRGGRVPQETQYF.

The chain recombines TRBV7-9 with TRBJ2-5; D is possibly TRBD2 (5 bases). The CDR3 runs 15 residues. CDR1 is SEHNR and CDR2 is FQNEAQ in the germline V gene (reference sequence). V was clipped by 1 base and J by 0 bases, with 9 bases between them. CDR3 residues: CASSLGGSDQETQYF. The CDR3 DNA reads as TGTGCCAGCAGCTTAGGAGGGTCTGACCAAGAGACCCAGTACTTC.